The 30 T cell receptor beta chains reported below all come from one sample, sequenced in a study of cytomegalovirus exposure and HLA in healthy donors. Primers included in the PCR were 60 Vbeta and 13 Jbeta primers. Assay: immunoSEQ multiplex PCR; the TCRdb copy retains only in-frame clones and omits some. The sample shows 150,000 or so clones, 78% of them seen only once. Sequencing was performed on PBMCs. These receptors all come from a female donor in good health and CMV-seronegative.

The chain recombines TRBV28 with TRBJ2-5; a possible D gene is TRBD2 (6 bases). Trimming left V 3 bases short and J 4 bases short, with 12 bases between. The CDR3 has 14 amino acids. CDR1 and CDR2 from the germline V gene are MDHEN and SYDVKM. The DNA of the CDR3 is TGTGCCAGCAGTTTCATTAGGAGGGCAGAGACCCAGTACTTC. Translation gives CASSFIRRAETQYF.

V usage is TRBV11-2 and J usage is TRBJ1-2; TRBD1 might be the D (6 bases). CDR1 is SGHAT, CDR2 FQNNGV, per germline. This CDR3 has 14 residues. The V end was cut by 2 bases, the J end by 3 bases, with 10 bases between. The CDR3 reads CASSLSDRYYGYTF. CDR3 DNA: TGTGCCAGCAGCTTATCGGACAGATACTATGGCTACACCTTC.

The V gene is TRBV21-1, the J gene TRBJ2-3; TRBD1, the D gene given by the table, was not confirmed from the DNA. TRBV21-1 is labeled a pseudogene. This CDR3 has 17 residues. CDR3 bases: TGTGCCAGCAGCAAAGCAGGGGCCGCCGAATTCACAGATACGCAGTATTTT. It specifies CASSKAGAAEFTDTQYF.

J is TRBJ2-7 and V is TRBV19; 8 bases are shared with TRBD2. This CDR3 is built from 13 residues. V lost 10 bases, J lost 2 bases, and 7 bases stayed unmatched. The germline gives CDR1 LNHDA, CDR2 SQIVND (reference sequence). The CDR3 DNA sequence: TGTGCCACCTCCGGGCGGGGGGCCTACGAGCAGTACTTC. It specifies CATSGRGAYEQYF.

CDR3: CASSIISGSIIQYF. The DNA for the CDR3 is TGTGCCAGCAGTATAATTAGCGGGAGTATCATTCAGTACTTC. V is TRBV2 and J is TRBJ2-4, with 9 bases fitting TRBD2. The germline gives CDR1 SNHLY, CDR2 FYNNEI. The V segment lost 5 bases and the J segment 9 bases; nucleotides outside the gene matches: 8. The CDR3 spans 14 residues.

V gene TRBV7-2 combines with J gene TRBJ1-5; no definite D call. Germline CDR1 is SGHTA and CDR2 is FQGNSA. Trimming removed 2 bases at V and 3 bases at J, with 8 bases between. This CDR3 contains 14 residues. CDR3 nucleotides: TGTGCCAGCAGCTTAAGCATAACCAATCAGCCCCAGCATTTT. Its protein product is CASSLSITNQPQHF.

The chain carries TRBV5-1 and TRBJ1-2, with D perhaps matching TRBD1 (5 bases). V was trimmed by 0 bases and J by 6 bases, leaving 9 bases between them. The CDR3 runs to 13 residues. Germline CDR1 is SGHRS and CDR2 is YFSETQ. DNA of the CDR3: TGCGCCAGCAGCTTGGCAGGGACTGATGGCTACACCTTC. The encoded protein is CASSLAGTDGYTF.

This clone was seen only once. This rearrangement joins TRBV6-1 to TRBJ2-7, with TRBD1 matching 12 bases. The CDR3 is made up of 16 amino acids. Germline V CDR1 and CDR2: MNHNS, SASEGT. The junction had 10 bases not matched to a gene; V was cut back by 4 bases and J by 6 bases. CDR3 DNA sequence: TGTGCCAGCAGTGTCCACCCGGGACAGGGGGCGGCCGAGCAGTACTTC. Its protein product is CASSVHPGQGAAEQYF.

The CDR3 sequence is CASKQDSSSYNEQFF. Written as DNA, the CDR3 is TGTGCCAGCAAACAAGACTCGAGCTCCTACAATGAGCAGTTCTTC. J is TRBJ2-1 and V is TRBV2; the D is unclear. Trimming removed 7 bases at V and 0 bases at J, with 13 bases between. CDR1 and CDR2 (germline): SNHLY, FYNNEI. The CDR3 contains 15 residues.

The chain joins TRBV5-6 to TRBJ2-3, with D possibly TRBD2 on 6 matching bases. Germline CDR1 SGHDT, CDR2 YYEEEE. The V gene lost 4 bases and the J gene lost 4 bases, with 13 bases spanning the gap. The CDR3 totals 14 residues. The CDR3 DNA is TGTGCCAGCAGCGAGGGACTCGAGGCAGATACGCAGTATTTT. It specifies CASSEGLEADTQYF.

The rearrangement joins TRBV28 to TRBJ1-5; 9 bases align to TRBD1. CDR3 length: 16 residues. Germline CDR1 and CDR2: MDHEN and SYDVKM. V was pared by 3 bases and J by 4 bases, with 7 bases of the junction left unmatched. The CDR3 sequence: CASSFRGQGTNQPQHF. CDR3 sequence (DNA): TGTGCCAGCAGTTTCAGGGGACAGGGAACTAATCAGCCCCAGCATTTT. The variable domain in full, with the rest retrieved from reference TRBV28 and TRBJ1-5, is DVKVTQSSRYLVKRTGEKVFLECVQDMDHENMFWYRQDPGLGLRLIYFSYDVKMKEKGDIPEGYSVSREKKERFSLILESASTNQTSMYLCASSFRGQGTNQPQHFGDGTRLSIL.

The V call is TRBV9, the J call TRBJ2-1; 11 nucleotides match TRBD2. Trimming took 4 bases from V and 3 from J; bases not matched to a gene: 3. The CDR3 is 15 amino acids. Looked up from germline, CDR1 is SGDLS and CDR2 is YYNGEE. The CDR3 spells CASSQGLADYNEQFF. Here the CDR3 DNA reads TGTGCCAGCAGCCAGGGACTAGCGGACTACAATGAGCAGTTCTTC.

The genes are TRBV7-9 and TRBJ2-5; 11 bases are a match to TRBD2. The V gene's germline CDR1 is SEHNR and CDR2 FQNEAQ (reference sequence). The CDR3 sequence is 15 residues long. With 5 bases clipped from V and 2 bases from J, the junction kept 4 bases outside the gene matches. The CDR3, as DNA: TGTGCCAGCAGCCCGGGACTAGCGGATCAAGAGACCCAGTACTTC. This encodes CASSPGLADQETQYF. Based on the CDR3 plus reference TRBV7-9 and TRBJ2-5, the full variable domain is DTGVSQNPRHKITKRGQNVTFRCDPISEHNRLYWYRQTLGQGPEFLTYFQNEAQLEKSRLLSDRFSAERPKGSFSTLEIQRTEQGDSAMYLCASSPGLADQETQYFGPGTRLLVL.

This chain joins TRBV7-8 and TRBJ2-1; TRBD1 matches at 8 bases. Per germline, CDR1 SGHVS and CDR2 FQNEAQ. CDR3 length equals 14 residues. V lost 2 bases to trimming and J lost 6 bases; unmatched junction nucleotides: 3. In DNA form, the CDR3 reads TGTGCCAGCAGCTTACAGGGGGCGATCAATGAGCAGTTCTTC. It yields the protein CASSLQGAINEQFF.

The chain carries TRBV28 and TRBJ1-1, with 8 bases aligning to TRBD1. This CDR3 contains 14 residues. Trimming at V came to 3 bases and at J to 4 bases, leaving 4 bases not matched to a gene. Germline V lookup: CDR1 MDHEN, CDR2 SYDVKM. CDR3 region: CASSLGQVGTEAFF. In nucleotides, the CDR3 is TGTGCCAGCAGTTTGGGACAGGTTGGCACTGAAGCTTTCTTT.

The J gene is TRBJ2-3, the V gene TRBV7-2, with 9 bases fitting TRBD2. The J segment lost 1 base and the V segment lost 4 bases, leaving 3 bases of the junction unmatched. CDR3 size: 15 residues. CDR1 and CDR2 from the germline V gene are SGHTA and FQGNSA. The CDR3 DNA reads TGTGCCAGCAGCTCGCGACTAGCGGGCACAGATACGCAGTATTTT. This encodes CASSSRLAGTDTQYF.

A few counts support this clone. The CDR3 DNA follows: TGTGCCTGGGGGGCAGGGGCGAACACTGAAGCTTTCTTT. Amino acids: CAWGAGANTEAFF. The J gene is TRBJ1-1, the V gene TRBV30; D perhaps matches TRBD1 (6 bases). Looked up from germline, CDR1 is GTSNPN and CDR2 is SVGIG (reference sequence). This CDR3 has 13 residues. Trimming took off 5 bases at V and 1 base at J, with 11 bases between the two ends.

The table lists this clone with a few counts. V gene TRBV10-3 combines with J gene TRBJ1-1, with TRBD1 matching over 7 bases. The V gene's germline CDR1 is ENHRY and CDR2 SYGVKD. This CDR3 has 13 residues. V shed 11 bases, J shed 0 bases, and the junction held 6 bases outside the gene matches. The CDR3 sequence: CALRQGLNTEAFF. CDR3 in DNA: TGTGCCCTTCGACAGGGCCTGAACACTGAAGCTTTCTTT.

The rearrangement links TRBV7-2 to TRBJ1-3; D remains unclear. Trimming left V 4 bases short and J 0 bases short, with 4 bases between. CDR3 length: 13 amino acids. Germline CDR1 reads SGHTA; CDR2 reads FQGNSA. The CDR3: CASSSYSGNTIYF. The CDR3 coding sequence is TGTGCCAGCAGCTCGTACTCTGGAAACACCATATATTTT.

The chain carries TRBV9 and TRBJ2-3, with 12 bases identical to TRBD2. Germline values: CDR1 SGDLS, CDR2 YYNGEE. This CDR3 is built from 16 residues. Trimming at V came to 4 bases and at J to 0 bases, leaving 3 bases not matched to a gene. Here the CDR3 DNA reads TGTGCCAGCAGCATGGGGACTAGCGGGAGCACAGATACGCAGTATTTT. Its protein product is CASSMGTSGSTDTQYF.

The V gene is TRBV5-6, the J gene TRBJ2-7; D unclear. The V and J ends lost 2 bases and 1 base respectively, with 10 bases between them. The V gene's germline CDR1 is SGHDT and CDR2 YYEEEE. The length of the CDR3 is 14 residues. Here the CDR3 DNA reads TGTGCCAGCAGCTTCGAGACTTTTTCCTACGAGCAGTACTTC. This translates into CASSFETFSYEQYF.

CDR3 bases: TGCGCCAGCAGCCAAGATTATCCAGCGGGGCACTACGAGCAGTACTTC. The encoded protein is CASSQDYPAGHYEQYF. The chain links TRBV4-3 to TRBJ2-7; 7 nucleotides align to TRBD2. Germline V lookup: CDR1 LGHNA, CDR2 YSLEER. The ends lost 0 bases at V and 3 bases at J; junction bases unmatched: 8. This CDR3 contains 16 residues.

The chain has TRBV10-3 and TRBJ2-5; D may correspond to TRBD1 or TRBD2 (5 bases each). The CDR3 runs to 11 residues. The germline CDR1 and CDR2 sequences are ENHRY and SYGVKD. V lost 10 bases and J lost 3, with 9 bases in between. CDR3 DNA sequence: TGTGCCAGCAGAGGGGAAGAGACCCAGTACTTC. It encodes CASRGEETQYF.

The chain carries TRBV6-4 and TRBJ2-4; no clear D. The CDR3 length is 18 residues. Germline values: CDR1 MRHNA, CDR2 SNTAGT. The V and J ends lost 0 bases and 0 bases respectively, with 15 bases between them. The CDR3 region has the DNA TGTGCCAGCAGTGACTCCGCGGCAGCTTTGATAGCCAAAAACATTCAGTACTTC. It specifies CASSDSAAALIAKNIQYF.

The J gene is TRBJ2-3, the V gene TRBV5-1, with D perhaps TRBD1 (5 bases). There are 14 residues in the CDR3. Germline CDR1 SGHRS, CDR2 YFSETQ. Between the trimmed V and J ends, which lost 5 bases and 5 bases, there was a span of 15 bases. The CDR3 DNA is TGCGCCAGCAGATGGCAGGGCCATGGAGATACGCAGTATTTT. Encoded protein: CASRWQGHGDTQYF.

The chain is built from TRBV6-1 and TRBJ2-1; 9 nucleotides agree with TRBD1. Germline CDR1 reads MNHNS; CDR2 reads SASEGT. This CDR3 comprises 15 residues. Trimming at V came to 2 bases and at J to 7 bases, leaving 6 bases not matched to a gene. The CDR3 nucleotides are TGTGCCAGCAGTGAACCGGGACAGGGATCGAATGAGCAGTTCTTC. Translation: CASSEPGQGSNEQFF.

The CDR3 sequence: CASSRAGEVPYNEQFF. Written as DNA, the CDR3 is TGTGCCAGTAGTCGAGCGGGAGAGGTCCCCTACAATGAGCAGTTCTTC. The chain carries TRBV19 and TRBJ2-1; TRBD2 matches 8 bases. Germline CDR1 and CDR2: LNHDA and SQIVND (reference sequence). V lost 5 bases, J lost 2 bases, and 8 bases stayed unmatched. There are 16 residues in the CDR3.

The rearrangement uses TRBV9 and TRBJ2-7; 12 bases are shared with TRBD2. Germline V gene sequence: CDR1 SGDLS, CDR2 YYNGEE. The junction had 4 bases not matched to a gene; V was cut back by 3 bases and J by 3 bases. This CDR3 spans 15 amino acids. The CDR3 coding sequence is TGTGCCAGCAGCGAGGGACTAGCGGGTTACTACGAGCAGTACTTC. Encoded protein: CASSEGLAGYYEQYF.

The V and J genes are TRBV6-5 and TRBJ2-7; 7 bases are a match to TRBD2. The V and J ends lost 7 bases and 0 bases, in that order; junction bases with no gene match: 3. Per germline, CDR1 MNHEY and CDR2 SVGAGI. CDR3 size: 13 residues. CDR3 nucleotide sequence: TGTGCCAGCACCCGGACTAGCTCCTACGAGCAGTACTTC. As protein: CASTRTSSYEQYF.

The sample holds a few counts of this clone. CDR3 protein: CASSPEGREGYEQYF. The CDR3 DNA is TGCGCCAGCAGTCCTGAGGGGCGGGAGGGTTACGAGCAGTACTTC. The chain combines TRBV5-1 with TRBJ2-5, with 9 bases that match TRBD2. The J call may be in error: the DNA end matches TRBJ2-7 better. The CDR3 spans 15 residues. Germline V gene lookup returns CDR1 SGHRS and CDR2 YFSETQ.